This T cell receptor (beta chain) derives from a study of molecular identifiers for immune sequencing clone quantification. A CD8+CD4-CCR7+CD45RA+ gate was used to sort naive CD8 T cells. Both previously described methods and listed TCR primers were employed to make bulk TCR libraries. TCRdb recomputed calls from the PCR reads with MiXCR, one row per CDR3 protein. The sample shows 50,000 to 65,000 distinct CDR3 sequences, approximately 26% of them seen only once. Details on this clonotype: Its antigen is unidentified.

Study-wide points: Clones that had above 20 RNA copies took up over 98% of effector molecules but under 1% in naive cells. Underestimation of highly expanded clone sizes could arise where identical TCR molecules share a barcode.

Germline CDR1 reads SEHNR; CDR2 reads FQNEAQ (reference sequence). Trimming cost V 3 bases and J 1 base, with 12 bases left between them. CDR3 length equals 16 residues. The TCR sequence derives from a human donor in good health. Some libraries in this study had Jurkat cell RNA spiked in. What was sequenced was naive CD8+ T cells from blood, with Jurkat cell RNA spiked in. Subset given: FACS-sorted CD8+CD4-CCR7+CD45RA+ naive T cells. This chain joins TRBV7-9 and TRBJ2-2, with D hard to call. CDR3: CASSFASSQNTGELFF. CDR3 bases: TGTGCCAGCAGCTTTGCAAGTTCTCAGAACACCGGGGAGCTGTTTTTT.